Shown below are 19 T cell receptor beta chains from a single sample sequenced in a study of shared clonotypes between healthy human individuals. Sequencing was performed with immunoSEQ multiplex PCR; in TCRdb, only in-frame clones are kept and a portion is missing. This table has around 700,000 clones, about two thirds appearing once. Sequenced sample: memory CD4+ T cells sorted from blood. Described subset: CD45RA-negative fraction. All receptors derive from a woman younger than 45 in good health.

This clone occurred once. CDR3 residues: CASSARHTGELFF. The CDR3 DNA is TGTGCCAGCAGCGCAAGGCACACCGGGGAGCTGTTTTTT. The gene calls are TRBV9 and TRBJ2-2; no clear D gene. The CDR3 has 13 residues. Germline V lookup: CDR1 SGDLS, CDR2 YYNGEE. Trimming left V 3 bases short and J 3 bases short, with 6 bases between. The full variable domain, in which reference TRBV9 and TRBJ2-2 provide the parts outside the CDR3, is DSGVTQTPKHLITATGQRVTLRCSPRSGDLSVYWYQQSLDQGLQFLIQYYNGEERAKGNILERFSAQQFPDLHSELNLSSLELGDSALYFCASSARHTGELFFGEGSRLTVL.

V and J are TRBV27 and TRBJ1-3; D ambiguous. With 6 bases removed from V and 8 bases from J, the gap between germline ends came to 20 bases. Per germline, CDR1 MNHEY and CDR2 SMNVEV (reference sequence). The CDR3 length is 15 residues. Here the CDR3 reads CASSERHSSRHTIYF. The CDR3 nucleotides read TGTGCCAGCAGCGAGAGGCATAGCTCTCGGCACACCATATATTTT.

CDR3 DNA: TGTGCCAGCAGCAATAGAACAGGGTCCCAGAGCTCCTACGAGCAGTACTTC. Its protein product is CASSNRTGSQSSYEQYF. The chain recombines TRBV21-1 with TRBJ2-7; the D call of TRBD1 is as the table states it, not checked on the DNA. TRBV21-1 is annotated as a pseudogene. This CDR3 has 17 residues.

The V call is TRBV6-6, the J call TRBJ1-1; a possible D gene is TRBD1 (5 bases). The CDR3 length is 13 residues. Germline values: CDR1 MNHNY, CDR2 SVGAGI (reference sequence). The V gene lost 6 bases and the J gene lost 5 bases, with 13 bases spanning the gap. The CDR3 sequence: CASSQGARTEAFF. In nucleotides, the CDR3 is TGTGCCAGCAGCCAAGGGGCCCGAACTGAAGCTTTCTTT.

The chain joins TRBV5-1 to TRBJ2-6; D could derive from TRBD1 or TRBD2 (5 bases each). Trimming left V 3 bases short and J 4 bases short, with 14 bases between. CDR3 length equals 16 residues. CDR1 SGHRS and CDR2 YFSETQ come from the germline V gene. CDR3 bases: TGCGCCAGCAGCTGGGGCGGGCGGCTCGGGGCCAACGTCCTGACTTTC. Translating gives CASSWGGRLGANVLTF. Drawing the rest from reference TRBV5-1 and TRBJ2-6, the complete variable domain is KAGVTQTPRYLIKTRGQQVTLSCSPISGHRSVSWYQQTPGQGLQFLFEYFSETQRNKGNFPGRFSGRQFSNSRSEMNVSTLELGDSALYLCASSWGGRLGANVLTFGAGSRLTVL.

This clone was counted once. The CDR3 DNA is TGTGCCAGCATACTAGCGGATACGCAGTATTTT. Protein: CASILADTQYF. V usage is TRBV2 and J usage is TRBJ2-3, with 7 bases lining up with TRBD2. CDR3 length equals 11 residues. V lost 7 bases to trimming and J lost 6 bases; unmatched junction nucleotides: 1. The germline V gene has CDR1 SNHLY and CDR2 FYNNEI.

The chain couples TRBV4-2 to TRBJ2-5; 10 positions match TRBD2. The length of the CDR3 is 15 residues. CDR1 and CDR2 (germline): LGHNA, YNFKEQ. The V segment lost 5 bases and the J segment 1 base; nucleotides outside the gene matches: 4. The CDR3 region is CASSKGLASQETQYF. DNA of the CDR3: TGTGCCAGCAGCAAGGGACTAGCGTCCCAAGAGACCCAGTACTTC.

The gene calls are TRBV5-6 and TRBJ2-1; TRBD2 agrees at 8 bases. J lost 5 bases, V lost 0 bases, and 7 bases had no gene match. Per the germline V gene, CDR1 is SGHDT and CDR2 is YYEEEE. The CDR3 extends over 16 amino acids. As DNA, the CDR3 is TGTGCCAGCAGCTTGGTGGATAGCGGGACCAACAATGAGCAGTTCTTC. Amino acids: CASSLVDSGTNNEQFF.

V gene TRBV7-6 combines with J gene TRBJ1-3; 9 positions agree with TRBD1. V lost 0 bases to trimming and J lost 4 bases; unmatched junction nucleotides: 7. Looked up from germline, CDR1 is SGHVS and CDR2 is FNYEAQ. The CDR3 consists of 17 residues. In DNA form, the CDR3 reads TGTGCCAGCAGCTTAGCCCCGACAGGGGGAGGAGGAAACACCATATATTTT. Its translation is CASSLAPTGGGGNTIYF.

This clone was picked up a small number of times. The genes are TRBV5-4 and TRBJ2-7; 10 positions agree with TRBD2. CDR1 and CDR2 from the germline V gene are SGHNT and YYREEE (reference sequence). The length of the CDR3 is 13 residues. With V trimmed by 4 bases and J by 4 bases, 2 bases remained unmatched. The CDR3 spells CASSLSGRYEQYF. CDR3 coding DNA: TGTGCCAGCAGCCTTAGCGGGAGGTACGAGCAGTACTTC.

The J gene is TRBJ1-5, the V gene TRBV28, with D possibly TRBD1 on 5 matching bases. The germline V gene has CDR1 MDHEN and CDR2 SYDVKM. The CDR3 is made up of 14 amino acids. V lost 5 bases to trimming and J lost 6 bases, with 14 bases between them. The CDR3 nucleotides read TGTGCCAGCAGTCCTCGAGGGGCGACTCAGCCCCAGCATTTT. Protein: CASSPRGATQPQHF.

In its sample, this clone was seen once. The CDR3 reads CASSPTIGQGTDTQYF. CDR3 nucleotide sequence: TGTGCCAGCTCACCAACCATCGGACAGGGAACAGATACGCAGTATTTT. The chain combines TRBV18 with TRBJ2-3, with 8 bases identical to TRBD1. CDR3 length: 16 amino acids. V gave up 2 bases and J gave up 3 bases; unmatched junction bases: 7. CDR1 is KGHSH and CDR2 is LQKENI in the germline V gene.

In nucleotides, the CDR3 is TGCGCCAGCAGTGAGTATGAGTACAATGAGCAGTTCTTC. The encoded protein is CASSEYEYNEQFF. The chain recombines TRBV10-1 with TRBJ2-1; D call uncertain. CDR3 length: 13 amino acids. Trimming stripped 1 base from V and 4 bases from J, with 5 bases between. Germline loops: CDR1 WNHNN, CDR2 SYGVQD (reference sequence).

The chain uses TRBV6-1 and TRBJ1-2, with a weak D call TRBD1 (6 bases). The V and J ends lost 7 bases and 4 bases respectively, with 16 bases between them. This CDR3 has 14 residues. Germline CDR1 and CDR2: MNHNS and SASEGT. The DNA of the CDR3 is TGTGCCAGCATTCGGTCGGGGGCGGGCTATGGCTACACCTTC. Protein: CASIRSGAGYGYTF.

The chain carries TRBV5-6 and TRBJ2-7; TRBD2 aligns across 11 bases. CDR1 is SGHDT and CDR2 is YYEEEE in the germline V gene. Trimming at V came to 4 bases and at J to 2 bases, leaving 8 bases not matched to a gene. CDR3 length: 16 residues. The CDR3 DNA is TGTGCCAGCAGCCGCTCCACTAGCGGGAGTCCCTACGAGCAGTACTTC. Its protein is CASSRSTSGSPYEQYF.

This chain joins TRBV6-5 and TRBJ2-1; D tentatively reads TRBD1 or TRBD2 (5 bases each). CDR3 length equals 14 residues. CDR1 is MNHEY, CDR2 SVGAGI, per germline. V was trimmed by 7 bases and J by 1 base, leaving 11 bases between them. CDR3 region: CASTRGASYNEQFF. CDR3 bases: TGTGCCAGCACCCGAGGGGCTTCCTACAATGAGCAGTTCTTC.

The chain uses TRBV18 and TRBJ2-7, with D maybe TRBD2 (6 bases). There are 14 residues in the CDR3. CDR1 is KGHSH and CDR2 is LQKENI in the germline V gene. Between the trimmed V and J ends, which lost 5 bases and 1 base, there was a span of 12 bases. CDR3 bases: TGTGCCAGCTCAAGCTTAGGAGGGTCCTACGAGCAGTACTTC. Protein sequence: CASSSLGGSYEQYF.

The chain recombines TRBV29-1 with TRBJ2-3; D remains ambiguous. Between the trimmed V and J ends, which lost 4 bases and 2 bases, there was a span of 13 bases. Germline V CDR1 and CDR2: SQVTM, ANQGSEA. This CDR3 contains 14 residues. CDR3 coding DNA: TGCAGCGTTGGGTCCAGCTGGAACACAGATACGCAGTATTTT. Encoded protein: CSVGSSWNTDTQYF.

This clone was observed a handful of times. V usage is TRBV7-6 and J usage is TRBJ2-7; no definite D call. Looked up from germline, CDR1 is SGHVS and CDR2 is FNYEAQ. Trimming took off 2 bases at V and 0 bases at J, with 14 bases between the two ends. CDR3 size: 16 residues. The CDR3 DNA reads TGTGCCAGCAGCTTAATCTCGGGTGTCTCCTCCTACGAGCAGTACTTC. This gives the protein CASSLISGVSSYEQYF.